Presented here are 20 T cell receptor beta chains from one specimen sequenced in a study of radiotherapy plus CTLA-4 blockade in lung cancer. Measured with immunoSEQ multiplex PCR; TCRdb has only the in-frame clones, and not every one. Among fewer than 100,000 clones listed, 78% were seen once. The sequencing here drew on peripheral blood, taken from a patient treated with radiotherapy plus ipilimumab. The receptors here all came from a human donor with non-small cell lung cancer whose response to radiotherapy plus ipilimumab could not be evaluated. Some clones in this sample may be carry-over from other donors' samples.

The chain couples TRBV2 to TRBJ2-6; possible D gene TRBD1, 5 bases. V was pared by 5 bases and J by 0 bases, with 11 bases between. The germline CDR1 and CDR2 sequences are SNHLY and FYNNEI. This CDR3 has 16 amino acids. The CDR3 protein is CASSLSGHSGANVLTF. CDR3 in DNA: TGTGCCAGCAGTCTCTCAGGGCACTCTGGGGCCAACGTCCTGACTTTC.

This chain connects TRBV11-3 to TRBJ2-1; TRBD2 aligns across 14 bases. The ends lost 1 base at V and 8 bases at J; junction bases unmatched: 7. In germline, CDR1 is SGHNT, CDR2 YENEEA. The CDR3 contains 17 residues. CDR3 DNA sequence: TGTGCCAGCAGCTTAGGACTAGCGGGGGGGCCTTCCGATGAGCAGTTCTTC. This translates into CASSLGLAGGPSDEQFF.

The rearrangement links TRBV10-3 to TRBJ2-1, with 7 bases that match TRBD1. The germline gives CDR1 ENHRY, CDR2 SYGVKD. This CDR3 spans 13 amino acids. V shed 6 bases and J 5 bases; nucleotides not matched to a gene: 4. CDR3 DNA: TGTGCCATCAGCGGTGGGACAGACAATGAGCAGTTCTTC. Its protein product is CAISGGTDNEQFF.

The CDR3 sequence is CASSQGQRETQYF. The CDR3 DNA reads TGTGCCAGTAGTCAGGGGCAGCGCGAGACCCAGTACTTC. J is TRBJ2-5 and V is TRBV19; tentative D call: TRBD1 (6 bases). Deletions cut 5 bases from V and 5 bases from J, with 12 bases between. The CDR3 loop spans 13 amino acids. Looked up from germline, CDR1 is LNHDA and CDR2 is SQIVND (reference sequence).

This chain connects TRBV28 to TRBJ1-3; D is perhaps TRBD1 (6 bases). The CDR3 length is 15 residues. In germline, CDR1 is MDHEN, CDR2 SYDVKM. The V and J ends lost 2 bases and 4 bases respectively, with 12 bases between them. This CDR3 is CASSLVGAKGNTIYF. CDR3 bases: TGTGCCAGCAGTTTAGTGGGGGCGAAAGGAAACACCATATATTTT.

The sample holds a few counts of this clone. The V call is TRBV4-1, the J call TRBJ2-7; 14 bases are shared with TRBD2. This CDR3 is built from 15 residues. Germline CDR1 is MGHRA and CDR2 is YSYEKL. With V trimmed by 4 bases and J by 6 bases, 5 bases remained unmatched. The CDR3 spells CASSLGLAGGSEQYF. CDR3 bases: TGCGCCAGCAGCCTCGGACTAGCGGGGGGCAGCGAGCAGTACTTC.

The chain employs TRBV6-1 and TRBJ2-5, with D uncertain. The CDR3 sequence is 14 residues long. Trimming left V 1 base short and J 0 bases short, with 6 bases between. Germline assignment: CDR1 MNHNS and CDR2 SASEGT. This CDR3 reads CASSEERYQETQYF. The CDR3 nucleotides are TGTGCCAGCAGTGAAGAGAGGTACCAAGAGACCCAGTACTTC.

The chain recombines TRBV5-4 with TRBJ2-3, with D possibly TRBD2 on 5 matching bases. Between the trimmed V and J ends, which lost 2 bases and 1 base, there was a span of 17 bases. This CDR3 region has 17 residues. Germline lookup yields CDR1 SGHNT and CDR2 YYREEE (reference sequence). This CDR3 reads CASSFFRTGKGTDTQYF. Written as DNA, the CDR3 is TGTGCCAGCAGCTTTTTCCGGACTGGAAAGGGCACAGATACGCAGTATTTT.

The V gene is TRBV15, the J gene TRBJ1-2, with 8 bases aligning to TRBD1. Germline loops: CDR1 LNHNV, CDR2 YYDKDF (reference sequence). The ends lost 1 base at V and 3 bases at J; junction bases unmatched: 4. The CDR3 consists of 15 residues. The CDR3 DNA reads TGTGCCACCAGCAGAGCCCCGACAGGGGACTATGGCTACACCTTC. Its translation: CATSRAPTGDYGYTF.

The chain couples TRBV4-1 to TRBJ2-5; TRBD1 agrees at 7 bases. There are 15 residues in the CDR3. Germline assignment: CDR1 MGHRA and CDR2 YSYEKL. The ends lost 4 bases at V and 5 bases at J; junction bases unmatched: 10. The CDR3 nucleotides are TGCGCCAGCAGCCTGATGGGACAGTCCAGTGAGACCCAGTACTTC. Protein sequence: CASSLMGQSSETQYF.

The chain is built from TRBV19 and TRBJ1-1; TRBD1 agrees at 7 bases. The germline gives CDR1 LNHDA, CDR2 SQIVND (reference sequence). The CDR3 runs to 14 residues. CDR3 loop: CASLQGTDSSEAFF. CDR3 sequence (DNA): TGTGCTAGTCTTCAGGGGACAGATAGTTCTGAAGCTTTCTTT.

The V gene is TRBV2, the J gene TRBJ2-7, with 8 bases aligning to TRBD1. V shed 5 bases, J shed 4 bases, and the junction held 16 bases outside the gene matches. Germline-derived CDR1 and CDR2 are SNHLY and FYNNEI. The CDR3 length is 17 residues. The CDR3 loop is CASSTTGQGPIMYEQYF. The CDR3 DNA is TGTGCCAGCAGTACTACAGGACAGGGCCCTATAATGTACGAGCAGTACTTC.

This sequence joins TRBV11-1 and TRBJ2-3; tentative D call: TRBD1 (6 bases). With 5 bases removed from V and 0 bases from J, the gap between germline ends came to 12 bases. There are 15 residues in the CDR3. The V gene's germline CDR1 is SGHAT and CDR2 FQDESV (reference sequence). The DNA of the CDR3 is TGTGCCAGCAGCCAACAGGGCCCTAGCACAGATACGCAGTATTTT. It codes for CASSQQGPSTDTQYF.

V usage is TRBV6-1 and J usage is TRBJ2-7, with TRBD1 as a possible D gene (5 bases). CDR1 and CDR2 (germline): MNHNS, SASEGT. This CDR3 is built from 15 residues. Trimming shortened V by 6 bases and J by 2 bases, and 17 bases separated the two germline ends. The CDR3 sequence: CASRGLSRVTYEQYF. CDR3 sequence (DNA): TGTGCCAGCAGGGGGCTGTCGAGAGTAACCTACGAGCAGTACTTC.

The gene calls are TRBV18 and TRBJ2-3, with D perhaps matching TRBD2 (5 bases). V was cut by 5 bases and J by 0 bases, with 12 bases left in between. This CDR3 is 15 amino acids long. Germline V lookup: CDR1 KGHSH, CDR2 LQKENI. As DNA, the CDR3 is TGTGCCAGCTCAGAAGGACTGACTAGCACAGATACGCAGTATTTT. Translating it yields CASSEGLTSTDTQYF.

The CDR3: CASSWRGDTEAFF. CDR3 sequence (DNA): TGTGCCAGCAGTTGGCGGGGGGACACTGAAGCTTTCTTT. The chain employs TRBV27 and TRBJ1-1, with D perhaps TRBD1 (5 bases). The CDR3 is 13 amino acids. With 4 bases removed from V and 3 bases from J, the gap between germline ends came to 9 bases. CDR1 and CDR2 (germline): MNHEY, SMNVEV (reference sequence).

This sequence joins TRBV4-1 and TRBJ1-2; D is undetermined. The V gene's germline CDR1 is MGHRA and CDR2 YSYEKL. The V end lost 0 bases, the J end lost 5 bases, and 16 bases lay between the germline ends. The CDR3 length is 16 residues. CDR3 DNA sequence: TGCGCCAGCAGCCAAGATTATGAGGGAGGGTTATATGGCTACACCTTC. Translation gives CASSQDYEGGLYGYTF.

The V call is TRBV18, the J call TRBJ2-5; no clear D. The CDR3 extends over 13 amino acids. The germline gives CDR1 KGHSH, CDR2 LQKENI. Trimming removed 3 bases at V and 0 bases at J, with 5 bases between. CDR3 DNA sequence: TGTGCCAGCTCACCCGGGTACCAAGAGACCCAGTACTTC. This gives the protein CASSPGYQETQYF.

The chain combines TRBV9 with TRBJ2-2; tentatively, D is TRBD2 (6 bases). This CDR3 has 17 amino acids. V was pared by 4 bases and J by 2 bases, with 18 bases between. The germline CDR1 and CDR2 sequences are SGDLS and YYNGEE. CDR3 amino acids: CASSIRGGAGNTGELFF. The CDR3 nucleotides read TGTGCCAGCAGCATTCGCGGCGGGGCAGGAAACACCGGGGAGCTGTTTTTT.

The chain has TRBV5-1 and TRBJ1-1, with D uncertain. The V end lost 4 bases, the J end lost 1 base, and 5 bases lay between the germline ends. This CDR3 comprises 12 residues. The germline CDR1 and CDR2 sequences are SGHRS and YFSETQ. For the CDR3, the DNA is TGCGCCAGCAGCGAGCCGAACACTGAAGCTTTCTTT. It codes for CASSEPNTEAFF. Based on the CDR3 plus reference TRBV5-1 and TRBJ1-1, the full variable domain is KAGVTQTPRYLIKTRGQQVTLSCSPISGHRSVSWYQQTPGQGLQFLFEYFSETQRNKGNFPGRFSGRQFSNSRSEMNVSTLELGDSALYLCASSEPNTEAFFGQGTRLTVV.